Described below is a single T cell receptor (beta chain) sequence and its context. This CDR3 is built from 15 residues. From germline, CDR1 is SQVTM and CDR2 ANQGSEA. With 5 bases clipped from V and 6 bases from J, the junction kept 11 bases outside the gene matches. TCRdb keeps only in-frame clones here, not all; method: immunoSEQ multiplex PCR. The sample carries about 51,000 clones, 88% recorded once. This sample was taken from a study of blood T cell repertoires in COVID-19. Sequenced: peripheral blood. The origin of this receptor is a man aged 50-59 years with active COVID-19. The chain combines TRBV29-1 with TRBJ2-2; 8 bases are a match to TRBD2. As DNA, the CDR3 is TGCAGCGTTTCAGGAGGAGCGGGAGACGCCGGGGAGCTGTTTTTT. Translating gives CSVSGGAGDAGELFF.